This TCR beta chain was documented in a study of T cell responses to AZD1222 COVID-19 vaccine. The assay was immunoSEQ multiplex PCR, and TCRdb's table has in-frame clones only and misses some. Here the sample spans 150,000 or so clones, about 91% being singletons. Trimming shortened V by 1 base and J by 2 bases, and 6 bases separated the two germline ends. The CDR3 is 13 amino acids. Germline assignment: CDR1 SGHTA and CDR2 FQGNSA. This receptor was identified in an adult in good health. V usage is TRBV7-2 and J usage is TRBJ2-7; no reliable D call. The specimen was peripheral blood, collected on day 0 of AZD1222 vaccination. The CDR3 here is CASSLVNPYEQYF. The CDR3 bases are TGTGCCAGCAGCTTAGTGAATCCCTACGAGCAGTACTTC.